These 23 T cell receptor beta chains share one sample of origin, sequenced in a study of Graves' ophthalmopathy and Graves' hyperthyroidism. Amplification targeted the TCR beta CDR3 regions, with RNA transcripts as the source material. RT-PCR in the first round used HTBI primers; a second-round multiplex PCR followed. TCRdb re-called the multiplex PCR reads through MiXCR, storing one row per CDR3 protein. The sample records roughly 600,000 distinct CDR3 sequences, about two fifths being singletons. Sequenced sample: peripheral blood or thyroid tissue (not recorded which). The receptors originated from an adult man with Graves' hyperthyroidism.

CDR3 sequence (DNA): TGCGCCAGCAGCCACTCGACAGGGGAGGTATCCGGGGAGCTGTTTTTT. This sequence encodes CASSHSTGEVSGELFF. The chain uses TRBV4-1 and TRBJ2-2; the match to TRBD1 covers 8 bases. Losses at the gene ends were 3 bases for V and 6 bases for J; bases not matched to a gene: 9. Germline V CDR1 and CDR2: MGHRA, YSYEKL. The CDR3 is 16 residues long.

This clonotype was recorded many times. The rearrangement uses TRBV20-1 and TRBJ1-5, with 10 bases that match TRBD1. The V gene end was trimmed by 6 bases and the J gene end by 5 bases; junction bases not matched to a gene: 4. In germline, CDR1 is DFQATT, CDR2 SNEGSKA (reference sequence). This CDR3 spans 13 amino acids. The CDR3 bases are TGCAGTGCGGAAGGGACAGGGGATCAGCCCCAGCATTTT. Translating gives CSAEGTGDQPQHF.

This clonotype has a count of ten or more. The chain has TRBV7-8 and TRBJ1-4; unclear D gene. Germline values: CDR1 SGHVS, CDR2 FQNEAQ. Trimming removed 5 bases at V and 0 bases at J, with 10 bases between. The CDR3 length is 15 residues. CDR3 coding DNA: TGTGCCAGCAGCGCCCAAAGGGCAACTAATGAAAAACTGTTTTTT. It yields the protein CASSAQRATNEKLFF.

The chain links TRBV2 to TRBJ2-2; TRBD1 matches at 9 bases. Per the germline V gene, CDR1 is SNHLY and CDR2 is FYNNEI. This CDR3 comprises 16 residues. The V gene end was trimmed by 1 base and the J gene end by 6 bases; junction bases not matched to a gene: 6. The CDR3 sequence is CASSEGGQGIPGELFF. The DNA for the CDR3 is TGTGCCAGCAGTGAAGGGGGACAGGGAATCCCCGGGGAGCTGTTTTTT.

This clonotype has ten or more counts. The gene calls are TRBV19 and TRBJ2-2; TRBD1 or TRBD2 may be the D gene (5 bases each). This CDR3 has 15 residues. Trimming took off 5 bases at V and 2 bases at J, with 12 bases between the two ends. The V gene's germline CDR1 is LNHDA and CDR2 SQIVND (reference sequence). CDR3 residues: CASSLMGDNTGELFF. Written as DNA, the CDR3 is TGTGCCAGTAGTCTAATGGGGGATAACACCGGGGAGCTGTTTTTT.

This clonotype was seen many times. The genes are TRBV19 and TRBJ1-1; D not certain. The germline V gene has CDR1 LNHDA and CDR2 SQIVND (reference sequence). V was cut by 5 bases and J by 0 bases, with 13 bases left in between. The CDR3 is 15 residues long. The CDR3 DNA reads TGTGCCAGTAGTTCCCGGGGAGTCATGAACACTGAAGCTTTCTTT. It yields the protein CASSSRGVMNTEAFF. The full variable domain, in which reference TRBV19 and TRBJ1-1 provide the parts outside the CDR3, is DGGITQSPKYLFRKEGQNVTLSCEQNLNHDAMYWYRQDPGQGLRLIYYSQIVNDFQKGDIAEGYSVSREKKESFPLTVTSAQKNPTAFYLCASSSRGVMNTEAFFGQGTRLTVV.

V and J are TRBV12-3 or TRBV12-4 and TRBJ2-7, with TRBD1 matching 8 bases. The CDR3 length is 15 residues. Germline trimming cut 5 bases from V and 2 bases from J; bases unmatched to any gene: 8. The chain's CDR3 is CASSRTGTGAYEQYF. Written as DNA, the CDR3 is TGTGCCAGCAGTCGCACCGGGACAGGAGCCTACGAGCAGTACTTC.

This clonotype was seen ten or more times. The chain recombines TRBV20-1 with TRBJ2-5; 11 nucleotides line up with TRBD2. The CDR3 extends over 16 amino acids. In germline, CDR1 is DFQATT, CDR2 SNEGSKA (reference sequence). The J segment lost 2 bases and the V segment lost 7 bases, leaving 12 bases of the junction unmatched. The CDR3 DNA reads TGCAGTGTCGCCCTACCGGGACTAGCGGCTCAAGAGACCCAGTACTTC. This gives the protein CSVALPGLAAQETQYF.

This clonotype was seen only a few times. The chain carries TRBV6-2 or TRBV6-3 and TRBJ2-7; D is uncertain. Trimming shortened V by 10 bases and J by 3 bases, and 22 bases separated the two germline ends. Germline CDR1 is MNHEY and CDR2 is SVGEGT. The CDR3 runs to 15 residues. The CDR3 is CATLDIESQNYEQYF. The CDR3 nucleotides are TGTGCCACCCTCGATATAGAATCACAGAACTACGAGCAGTACTTC.

About this clonotype itself: Because the CDR3 is missing its conserved closing phenylalanine or tryptophan, this is likely a read error. No DNA is shown, since the ends of the CDR3 on it are uncertain; the CDR3 is the one TCRdb lists. This sequence joins TRBV10-2 and TRBJ1-2; the table's D gene call, TRBD1, was not cross checked with the DNA. Germline CDR1 reads WSHSY; CDR2 reads SAAADI. The CDR3 is 15 amino acids in total, end residues counted. CDR3 residues: CASSESTGRYYGCTL.

The V call is TRBV29-1, the J call TRBJ1-2, with TRBD1 matching over 8 bases. This CDR3 contains 14 residues. Germline CDR1 reads SQVTM; CDR2 reads ANQGSEA. Trimming removed 3 bases from V and 3 bases from J; junction bases left unmatched: 6. CDR3 bases: TGCAGCGTTGAGTTGGGGACAGGACACTATGGCTACACCTTC. This codes for CSVELGTGHYGYTF.

This clonotype was seen at least ten times. The chain couples TRBV5-1 to TRBJ1-2; TRBD1 is a possible D gene (6 bases). The CDR3 is made up of 15 amino acids. Trimming shortened V by 0 bases and J by 7 bases, and 16 bases separated the two germline ends. Germline loops: CDR1 SGHRS, CDR2 YFSETQ. Written as DNA, the CDR3 is TGCGCCAGCAGCTTGGAGGCAGGGGCGCAAGGTGGCTACACCTTC. Encoded protein: CASSLEAGAQGGYTF.

The V call is TRBV10-3, the J call TRBJ1-6; tentatively, D is TRBD1 (6 bases). Germline V gene lookup returns CDR1 ENHRY and CDR2 SYGVKD. V was clipped by 5 bases and J by 10 bases, with 15 bases between them. CDR3 length equals 14 residues. The CDR3 protein is CAISSRQAGSPLHF. The CDR3 DNA follows: TGTGCCATCAGTTCTAGACAGGCGGGATCACCCCTCCACTTT.

With respect to this clonotype: A clone one base away is much larger, so this may be a read error. The J gene is TRBJ1-2, the V gene TRBV7-9; maybe TRBD1 (6 bases). Per the germline V gene, CDR1 is SEHNR and CDR2 is FQNEAQ (reference sequence). This CDR3 spans 16 amino acids. Trimming cost V 5 bases and J 4 bases, with 20 bases left between them. CDR3 protein: CASSKQGGLSLYGYTF. The DNA for the CDR3 is TGTGCCAGCAGCAAACAGGGAGGATTGTCTCTCTATGGCTACACCTTC.

This chain links TRBV2 with TRBJ2-7, with 9 bases matching TRBD1. The germline V gene has CDR1 SNHLY and CDR2 FYNNEI. The CDR3 is 15 residues long. V shed 8 bases and J 3 bases; nucleotides not matched to a gene: 11. Here the CDR3 reads CASLVTGQGGYEQYF. DNA for the CDR3: TGTGCCAGCTTGGTCACGGGACAGGGAGGCTACGAGCAGTACTTC.

The chain is built from TRBV29-1 and TRBJ1-1; 7 bases line up with TRBD1. V dropped 8 bases and J dropped 1; count of bases not matched to a gene: 10. The CDR3 spans 14 residues. Germline CDR1 and CDR2: SQVTM and ANQGSEA. CDR3 in DNA: TGCAGCAGCTTGGAAGGGGGCAGGAACACTGAAGCTTTCTTT. It translates to CSSLEGGRNTEAFF.

V and J are TRBV14 and TRBJ2-3, with D possibly matching TRBD2 (5 bases). Deletions cut 2 bases from V and 4 bases from J, with 16 bases between. The CDR3 is 16 residues long. The germline CDR1 and CDR2 sequences are SGHDN and FVKESK. Here the CDR3 DNA reads TGTGCCAGCAGCCAAACTAAACGGTGGCGGGCAGATACGCAGTATTTT. Translated, it gives CASSQTKRWRADTQYF.

This clonotype was counted ten times or more. This chain uses TRBV9 with TRBJ2-7, with D tentatively TRBD1 or TRBD2 (5 bases each). V was clipped by 4 bases and J by 6 bases, with 14 bases between them. Germline values: CDR1 SGDLS, CDR2 YYNGEE. The CDR3 spans 13 residues. The CDR3 DNA reads TGTGCCAGCAGCCCGGGGCCCGCAGGCGAGCAGTACTTC. Translated, it gives CASSPGPAGEQYF.

This clonotype was counted a few times. At one boundary the junction diverges from the germline segment, which might be a read error. V is TRBV19 and J is TRBJ1-2; 12 bases line up with TRBD1. The V gene's germline CDR1 is LNHDA and CDR2 SQIVND (reference sequence). CDR3 length: 16 amino acids. The CDR3 nucleotides are TGTGCCAGTGGTATAGCCGACTTCCGGGACAGGGGGCTCTACACCTTC. This translates into CASGIADFRDRGLYTF.

The J gene is TRBJ1-4, the V gene TRBV6-5; 7 positions agree with TRBD1. Germline V gene sequence: CDR1 MNHEY, CDR2 SVGAGI. With 8 bases clipped from V and 7 bases from J, the junction kept 10 bases outside the gene matches. The CDR3 runs to 14 residues. The CDR3 region has the DNA TGTGCCAGCCGAGACAGGGAGGAGGTTGAAAAACTGTTTTTT. Residues: CASRDREEVEKLFF.

This clonotype has more than one count but fewer than ten. V gene TRBV5-1 combines with J gene TRBJ1-1; tentative D call: TRBD1 (5 bases). CDR3 length equals 16 residues. V lost 3 bases, J lost 0 bases, and 15 bases lay in between. CDR1 and CDR2 from the germline V gene are SGHRS and YFSETQ. This CDR3 is CASSSSGGGMNTEAFF. CDR3 DNA sequence: TGCGCCAGCAGCTCGTCCGGGGGAGGAATGAACACTGAAGCTTTCTTT.

About this clonotype itself: A much larger clone is a single base away; this may be a read error. The rearrangement joins TRBV3-1 to TRBJ1-1; D not certain. The CDR3 extends over 17 amino acids. CDR1 is LGHDT and CDR2 is YNNKEL in the germline V gene (reference sequence). This CDR3 reads CASSKGARARENTEALF. CDR3 coding DNA: TGTGCCAGCAGCAAAGGAGCGAGGGCGCGGGAGAACACTGAAGCTCTCTTT.

The chain combines TRBV14 with TRBJ1-1; 7 positions match TRBD1. V was clipped by 1 base and J by 7 bases; unmatched bases: 0. Germline values: CDR1 SGHDN, CDR2 FVKESK. The CDR3 is 12 residues long. The CDR3 coding sequence is TGTGCCAGCAGCCAAGGACAGGGTGAAGCTTTCTTT. It encodes CASSQGQGEAFF.